This T cell receptor beta chain was captured by sequencing in a study of T cell responses to AZD1222 COVID-19 vaccine. The study's findings and limits: Clonal diversity was possibly underestimated, and the donors were mostly white British, with more females. With two AZD1222 doses given, Spike-specific TCR breadth and depth both rose.

Samples with a second dose at about 4 or about 12 weeks were pooled together. Sequenced by immunoSEQ multiplex PCR; TCRdb stores in-frame clones only, minus some. The sample has approximately 120,000 clones, around 87% seen once. Regarding this clone: As yet, its antigen is unknown.

CDR1 and CDR2 (germline): GTSNPN, SVGIG (reference sequence). This CDR3 is built from 16 residues. V was cut by 0 bases and J by 7 bases, with 19 bases left in between. The chain uses TRBV30 and TRBJ1-5; D unresolved. This sequence originates from an adult who received the AZD1222 COVID-19 vaccine. The sequenced sample was peripheral blood, obtained 28 days after the second AZD1222 dose. CDR3 amino acids: CAWSVHIGAKGQPQHF. DNA of the CDR3: TGTGCCTGGAGTGTTCATATCGGAGCGAAAGGGCAGCCCCAGCATTTT.